The rows below give T cell receptor beta chains drawn from one sample of a study of cytomegalovirus exposure and HLA in healthy donors. Data came from immunoSEQ multiplex PCR; TCRdb stores just in-frame clones and leaves some out. The table shows over 100,000 clones, with 80% to 90% occurring only once. Sequenced: PBMCs. The receptor source for this set is a woman aged 18-29 years in good health and CMV-seronegative. Both conserved end residues are part of each CDR3. The D gene is left open where the match is weak.

TRBJ1-2,TRBD1,TRBV2,TGTGCCAGCAGAGACAGGGGGCTTGGCTACACCTTC,CASRDRGLGYTF
TRBJ2-3,TRBD1,TRBV2,TGTGCCAGCAGCCTCCCCGCCCCGGGACAGCTCACAGATACGCAGTATTTT,CASSLPAPGQLTDTQYF
TRBJ2-7,TRBD2,TRBV6-6,TGTGCCAGCATGCTAATGTTGCGGGGGGGCTACGAGCAGTACTTC,CASMLMLRGGYEQYF
TRBJ2-3,TRBD2,TRBV7-8,TGTGCCAGCAGCTTAGAACAGGCTAGCGGGGGGGCAAATACGCAGTATTTT,CASSLEQASGGANTQYF
TRBJ2-2,-,TRBV7-7,TGTGCCAGCAGCATACGAGGAGCTTTCAACACCGGGGAGCTGTTTTTT,CASSIRGAFNTGELFF
TRBJ1-1,-,TRBV4-1,TGCGCCAGCAGCCAAGATGGGTGGGAGGTGAACACTGAAGCTTTCTTT,CASSQDGWEVNTEAFF
TRBJ2-3,-,TRBV11-2,TGTGCCAGCAGCTTAACTGTGGGGACTAGCACAGATACGCAGTATTTT,CASSLTVGTSTDTQYF
TRBJ1-1,TRBD1,TRBV2,TGTGCCAGCAGTGGTAAAGGGGGCGTATCTGAAGCTTTCTTT,CASSGKGGVSEAFF
TRBJ2-7,-,TRBV5-1,TGCGCCAGCAGCTTGGATACTTACGAGCAGTACTTC,CASSLDTYEQYF
TRBJ2-5,-,TRBV7-9,TGTGCCAGCAGCTTGATGCGGCAACAAGAGACCCAGTACTTC,CASSLMRQQETQYF
TRBJ2-1,TRBD1,TRBV11-3,TGTGCCAGCAGCTTAGAAGGGACAGGGGTGGGAAATGAGCAGTTCTTC,CASSLEGTGVGNEQFF
TRBJ2-3,-,TRBV2,TGTGCCAGCAGTGAAGCTATCGGGGGTGGCACAGATACGCAGTATTTT,CASSEAIGGGTDTQYF
TRBJ1-1,-,TRBV10-3,TGTGCCATCAGTGACACAGGGAGGGGTGAAGCTTTCTTT,CAISDTGRGEAFF
TRBJ1-5,-,TRBV25-1,TGTGCCAGCTCCGACAGCTATAGCAATCAGCCCCAGCATTTT,CASSDSYSNQPQHF
TRBJ2-3,-,TRBV28,TGTGCCAGCAGCCTAGACAGTCGGGAGTCGTATTTT,CASSLDSRESYF
TRBJ2-3,-,TRBV6-5,TGTGCCAGCAGTTACAGGGAGCCAACAGATACGCAGTATTTT,CASSYREPTDTQYF
TRBJ2-7,-,TRBV2,TGTGCCAGCAGTGGGAAATGGGGCAGCGTAAGCTACGAGCAGTACTTC,CASSGKWGSVSYEQYF
TRBJ2-5,TRBD2,TRBV7-2,TGTGCCAGCAGCCTCCAGCGGGGCCAAGAGACCCAGTACTTC,CASSLQRGQETQYF
TRBJ1-4,-,TRBV2,TGTGCCAGCAACTTCCTTGCAACTAATGAAAAACTGTTTTTT,CASNFLATNEKLFF
TRBJ1-5,-,TRBV6-6,TGTGCCAGCAGTTCAGGAAGAAATCAGCCCCAGCATTTT,CASSSGRNQPQHF
TRBJ1-4,TRBD1,TRBV6-6,TGTGCCAGCAGTTACGTAGCAGGGGGCGGTCAAAAACTGTTTTTT,CASSYVAGGGQKLFF
TRBJ1-4,TRBD1,TRBV5-4,TGTGCCAGCAGGGGCACAGGGGGCGCGGATGAAAAACTGTTTTTT,CASRGTGGADEKLFF
TRBJ2-3,-,TRBV7-9,TGTGCCAGCAGCCCCACGCGGTGGGATACGCAGTATTTT,CASSPTRWDTQYF